This T cell receptor (beta chain) was sequenced for a study of read filtering for tumor transcriptome and immune sequencing. Study-level background: Per sample, TCR-region reads ranged about 3.5 to 11 million by IR-seq, roughly 85 to 1273 by RNA-seq. Study-level points and caveats: The sorted CD138-negative fraction was a mixed bone marrow immune population, not purified T cells. Approximately 80% of IR-seq clonotypes had one read, totaling around 3.5% of reads; RNA-seq: around 70% and 40%.

From roughly 0.4 ug of RNA, a library with molecular barcoded alpha/delta and beta/gamma adaptors was made. TCRdb reprocessed the reads via MiXCR and lists one record per CDR3 protein. The sample gives about 130,000 distinct CDR3 sequences, 10% to 15% of which show up once; 8% to 13% is in the top ten. At the time of active disease, bone marrow was collected from every patient. A note on this clonotype: Its cognate antigen is unknown. This could be a read error, since a much larger clone is one nucleotide away.

The sequencing input was a population of CD138-negative cells sorted from bone marrow. The origin of this receptor is a donor aged 40 or over with multiple myeloma.

Here the CDR3 reads CASTGTSPTDTQYF. DNA of the CDR3: TGTGCCAGTACCGGGACTAGCCCCACAGATACGCAGTATTTT. The genes are TRBV19 and TRBJ2-3; 9 positions agree with TRBD2. Germline trimming cut 7 bases from V and 2 bases from J; bases unmatched to any gene: 4. The germline CDR1 and CDR2 sequences are LNHDA and SQIVND (reference sequence). This CDR3 has 14 amino acids.